The 29 T cell receptor beta chains given below trace back to one sample, sequenced in a study of radiotherapy plus CTLA-4 blockade in lung cancer. Profiling relied on immunoSEQ multiplex PCR, and the TCRdb table lists in-frame clones only, not all of them. The sample records about 54,000 clones, around 85% being singletons. Sequenced here: peripheral blood, sampled from a patient treated with radiotherapy plus ipilimumab. Source of these receptors: a human donor with non-small cell lung cancer who had a partial response to radiotherapy plus ipilimumab.

The V gene is TRBV9, the J gene TRBJ1-5; no clear D. CDR3 size: 14 residues. Trimming took 0 bases from V and 9 from J, leaving 13 bases between them. Germline V lookup: CDR1 SGDLS, CDR2 YYNGEE. The DNA for the CDR3 is TGTGCCAGCAGCGTAGAGGGCGCCCGGGGGCCCCAGCATTTT. Translating gives CASSVEGARGPQHF.

V usage is TRBV9 and J usage is TRBJ2-5; D remains ambiguous. The CDR3 spans 14 residues. The V end was cut by 1 base, the J end by 0 bases, with 7 bases between. CDR1 is SGDLS and CDR2 is YYNGEE in the germline V gene. CDR3 protein: CASSVSGYQETQYF. CDR3 DNA sequence: TGTGCCAGCAGCGTATCAGGCTACCAAGAGACCCAGTACTTC.

This chain joins TRBV9 and TRBJ1-5; tentatively, D is TRBD1 (5 bases). This CDR3 comprises 14 residues. Germline CDR1 and CDR2: SGDLS and YYNGEE. V was pared by 3 bases and J by 6 bases, with 13 bases between. The CDR3 sequence: CASSETGIGQPQHF. CDR3 nucleotide sequence: TGTGCCAGCAGCGAAACAGGCATCGGTCAGCCCCAGCATTTT.

The chain carries TRBV18 and TRBJ1-5, with 7 bases matching TRBD1. Germline values: CDR1 KGHSH, CDR2 LQKENI. Trimming at V came to 5 bases and at J to 0 bases, leaving 4 bases not matched to a gene. This CDR3 has 15 amino acids. CDR3 in amino acids: CASSMDRHSNQPQHF. The CDR3 DNA reads as TGTGCCAGCTCAATGGACAGGCATAGCAATCAGCCCCAGCATTTT.

The genes are TRBV6-4 and TRBJ2-3; 10 nucleotides match TRBD1. V shed 5 bases and J 8 bases; nucleotides not matched to a gene: 7. The CDR3 has 14 residues. Per the germline V gene, CDR1 is MRHNA and CDR2 is SNTAGT. Here the CDR3 DNA reads TGTGCCAGCAGTCCCGGGACAGGGGCGAGTACGCAGTATTTT. It is translated as CASSPGTGASTQYF.

This clone has only one observation. The rearrangement links TRBV5-6 to TRBJ2-5; D possibly corresponds to TRBD2 (6 bases). V was shortened by 2 bases and J by 9 bases, with 14 bases between the two germline ends. This CDR3 has 13 residues. The germline CDR1 and CDR2 sequences are SGHDT and YYEEEE. For the CDR3, the DNA is TGTGCCAGCAGCTTAGCACCTCCGGGGGCCCAGTACTTC. Its protein is CASSLAPPGAQYF.

In this sample, this clone turned up once. V usage is TRBV6-6 and J usage is TRBJ2-7, with unresolved D. V was cut by 2 bases and J by 1 base, with 9 bases left in between. The CDR3 covers 14 residues. The germline CDR1 and CDR2 sequences are MNHNY and SVGAGI (reference sequence). The CDR3 DNA is TGTGCCAGCAGTTACCCCGGGTCATCCTACGAGCAGTACTTC. Residues: CASSYPGSSYEQYF.

The chain uses TRBV5-6 and TRBJ2-1; a possible D gene is TRBD2 (5 bases). The V end lost 5 bases, the J end lost 9 bases, and 9 bases lay between the germline ends. This CDR3 spans 11 amino acids. In germline, CDR1 is SGHDT, CDR2 YYEEEE. CDR3 loop: CASRRGVEQFF. The CDR3 DNA reads TGTGCCAGCAGACGGGGTGTTGAGCAGTTCTTC.

The chain uses TRBV5-6 and TRBJ2-5; 8 bases fit TRBD1. Unmatched junction bases numbered 8, after V lost 3 bases and J lost 4 bases. The CDR3 is made up of 15 amino acids. Germline CDR1 SGHDT, CDR2 YYEEEE. The CDR3 bases are TGTGCCAGCAGCTCACGATGGACAGGGAGAGAGACCCAGTACTTC. Translated: CASSSRWTGRETQYF.

V usage is TRBV28 and J usage is TRBJ1-6, with no clear D. Trimming shortened V by 6 bases and J by 7 bases, and 16 bases separated the two germline ends. The CDR3 consists of 15 residues. CDR1 and CDR2 from the germline V gene are MDHEN and SYDVKM. The CDR3 loop reads CASRSSSELNSPLHF. The CDR3 DNA is TGTGCCAGCAGGTCTAGCTCTGAATTGAATTCACCCCTCCACTTT.

This chain connects TRBV13 to TRBJ2-7; TRBD1 aligns across 8 bases. Germline V gene data show CDR1 as PRHDT and CDR2 as FYEKMQ (reference sequence). This CDR3 region has 14 residues. Trimming took 3 bases from V and 5 from J; bases not matched to a gene: 6. CDR3 residues: CASSFARGRDEQYF. CDR3 nucleotides: TGTGCCAGCAGCTTTGCCAGGGGGCGGGACGAGCAGTACTTC. The whole variable domain, remainder taken from reference TRBV13 and TRBJ2-7, is AAGVIQSPRHLIKEKRETATLKCYPIPRHDTVYWYQQGPGQDPQFLISFYEKMQSDKGSIPDRFSAQQFSDYHSELNMSSLELGDSALYFCASSFARGRDEQYFGPGTRLTVT.

The chain recombines TRBV5-1 with TRBJ2-7; 10 bases are shared with TRBD1. V dropped 0 bases and J dropped 4; count of bases not matched to a gene: 13. Germline CDR1 and CDR2: SGHRS and YFSETQ. The CDR3 is 18 amino acids. CDR3 protein: CASSLDHLVGQGIYEQYF. DNA for the CDR3: TGCGCCAGCAGCTTGGACCATCTGGTGGGACAGGGGATTTACGAGCAGTACTTC.

The V gene is TRBV6-1, the J gene TRBJ1-6; maybe TRBD1 (5 bases). CDR1 and CDR2 (germline): MNHNS, SASEGT. The CDR3 covers 13 residues. The V and J ends lost 0 bases and 10 bases respectively, with 7 bases between them. CDR3 sequence (DNA): TGTGCCAGCAGTGAAGCAGGGGAATCACCCCTCCACTTT. Translated, it gives CASSEAGESPLHF.

V gene TRBV19 combines with J gene TRBJ2-2; 13 bases align to TRBD2. The germline CDR1 and CDR2 sequences are LNHDA and SQIVND (reference sequence). The CDR3 consists of 18 residues. J was trimmed by 2 bases and V by 1 base; bases with no gene match: 4. This chain's CDR3 is CASSIVGLAGANTGELFF. Written as DNA, the CDR3 is TGTGCCAGTAGTATAGTTGGACTAGCGGGGGCCAACACCGGGGAGCTGTTTTTT. The whole variable domain, remainder taken from reference TRBV19 and TRBJ2-2, is DGGITQSPKYLFRKEGQNVTLSCEQNLNHDAMYWYRQDPGQGLRLIYYSQIVNDFQKGDIAEGYSVSREKKESFPLTVTSAQKNPTAFYLCASSIVGLAGANTGELFFGEGSRLTVL.

In this sample, this clone turned up once. The V call is TRBV5-4, the J call TRBJ1-1, with TRBD1 identical over 8 bases. CDR1 is SGHNT, CDR2 YYREEE, per germline (reference sequence). V trimming: 4 bases; J trimming: 1 base; junction bases outside the gene matches: 9. The CDR3 is made up of 16 amino acids. CDR3 DNA sequence: TGTGCCAGCAGCCCCGACAGGGGAACTGAGAACACTGAAGCTTTCTTT. Amino acids: CASSPDRGTENTEAFF.

This chain connects TRBV7-9 to TRBJ2-5; 7 bases line up with TRBD2. Germline V gene sequence: CDR1 SEHNR, CDR2 FQNEAQ (reference sequence). V lost 5 bases, J lost 1 base, and 10 bases stayed unmatched. This CDR3 contains 16 residues. The CDR3 spells CASSHPHGGGQETQYF. The CDR3, as DNA: TGTGCCAGCAGCCACCCCCATGGCGGGGGCCAAGAGACCCAGTACTTC.

The chain couples TRBV21-1 to TRBJ1-2; the table names TRBD1, a call not compared with the DNA. TRBV21-1 is an annotated pseudogene. The CDR3 contains 16 residues. The CDR3 loop reads CASSKGRAGGNYGYTF. CDR3 coding DNA: TGTGCCAGCAGCAAAGGGCGAGCAGGGGGCAACTATGGCTACACCTTC.

This rearrangement joins TRBV19 to TRBJ2-7; 7 nucleotides align to TRBD1. This CDR3 has 14 residues. CDR1 is LNHDA and CDR2 is SQIVND in the germline V gene (reference sequence). After removal of 5 bases from V and 3 bases from J, the junction contained 7 bases not matched to a gene. The CDR3 bases are TGTGCCAGTAGTTTGACAGGGTTCCGCTACGAGCAGTACTTC. It codes for CASSLTGFRYEQYF.

The table lists this clone with a few counts. The V call is TRBV28, the J call TRBJ1-2, with 8 bases matching TRBD1. The V segment lost 5 bases and the J segment 2 bases; nucleotides outside the gene matches: 19. The CDR3 is 19 residues long. The germline gives CDR1 MDHEN, CDR2 SYDVKM. The CDR3 here is CASSTTGQETDDRNYGYTF. The CDR3 DNA is TGTGCCAGCAGTACTACGGGACAGGAGACGGACGATCGGAACTATGGCTACACCTTC.

The chain carries TRBV4-1 and TRBJ1-1; 10 bases are a match to TRBD1. V lost 1 base, J lost 1 base, and 6 bases stayed unmatched. This CDR3 contains 17 residues. Per the germline V gene, CDR1 is MGHRA and CDR2 is YSYEKL. The CDR3 reads CASSQADRGLGNTEAFF. As DNA, the CDR3 is TGCGCCAGCAGCCAAGCCGACAGGGGGCTGGGGAACACTGAAGCTTTCTTT.

This chain links TRBV13 with TRBJ2-7, with D possibly matching TRBD2 (6 bases). In germline, CDR1 is PRHDT, CDR2 FYEKMQ (reference sequence). Trimming shortened V by 6 bases and J by 4 bases, and 10 bases separated the two germline ends. The CDR3 length is 12 residues. The CDR3 here is CASRHGGYEQYF. The CDR3 bases are TGTGCCAGCAGGCACGGGGGTTACGAGCAGTACTTC.

The chain links TRBV6-5 to TRBJ2-1; TRBD2 matches 7 bases. This CDR3 has 15 residues. V dropped 6 bases and J dropped 0; count of bases not matched to a gene: 5. The germline CDR1 and CDR2 sequences are MNHEY and SVGAGI. CDR3 amino acids: CASRPTSHSYNEQFF. DNA for the CDR3: TGTGCCAGCAGGCCGACTAGCCACTCCTACAATGAGCAGTTCTTC.

This sequence joins TRBV15 and TRBJ2-2, with TRBD1 matching 7 bases. With V trimmed by 5 bases and J by 4 bases, 4 bases remained unmatched. This CDR3 comprises 14 residues. CDR1 and CDR2 (germline): LNHNV, YYDKDF (reference sequence). The CDR3 spells CATSRDSRTGELFF. The CDR3, as DNA: TGTGCCACCAGCCGGGACAGTCGCACCGGGGAGCTGTTTTTT.

The chain recombines TRBV7-2 with TRBJ1-1; no firm D call. Germline V CDR1 and CDR2: SGHTA, FQGNSA. The CDR3 sequence is 13 residues long. Trimming took 3 bases from V and 1 from J, leaving 6 bases between them. CDR3: CASSFRQNTEAFF. The CDR3 DNA sequence: TGTGCCAGCAGCTTTAGACAGAACACTGAAGCTTTCTTT.

The V call is TRBV7-2, the J call TRBJ1-1; TRBD1 might be the D (5 bases). The CDR3 contains 15 residues. Trimming pared 5 bases from V and 10 bases from J, leaving 23 bases between. Per the germline V gene, CDR1 is SGHTA and CDR2 is FQGNSA. The CDR3 coding sequence is TGTGCCAGCAGCCCGGATCCCGTCGGAGGGGCTGTAGCTTTCTTT. It yields the protein CASSPDPVGGAVAFF.

V is TRBV9 and J is TRBJ1-1, with D unresolved. Germline loops: CDR1 SGDLS, CDR2 YYNGEE. This CDR3 is built from 13 residues. V was clipped by 3 bases and J by 4 bases, with 10 bases between them. The CDR3, as DNA: TGTGCCAGCAGCGCGGGTTTGACCACTGAAGCTTTCTTT. Translated: CASSAGLTTEAFF.

The V and J genes are TRBV2 and TRBJ2-2; 9 nucleotides line up with TRBD1. This CDR3 contains 15 residues. Germline CDR1 reads SNHLY; CDR2 reads FYNNEI. J lost 4 bases, V lost 4 bases, and 4 bases had no gene match. CDR3 residues: CASSVQGASTGELFF. The DNA for the CDR3 is TGTGCCAGCAGTGTACAGGGGGCGAGCACCGGGGAGCTGTTTTTT.

This sequence joins TRBV7-9 and TRBJ1-4; 9 bases line up with TRBD1. The J segment lost 5 bases and the V segment lost 3 bases, leaving 4 bases of the junction unmatched. Germline V lookup: CDR1 SEHNR, CDR2 FQNEAQ (reference sequence). The CDR3 length is 15 residues. The CDR3 sequence is CASSLGDRDNEKLFF. The CDR3 bases are TGTGCCAGCAGCTTGGGGGACAGGGACAATGAAAAACTGTTTTTT.

V and J are TRBV19 and TRBJ2-3, with unresolved D. The CDR3 has 14 residues. V was shortened by 3 bases and J by 2 bases, with 9 bases between the two germline ends. Germline V lookup: CDR1 LNHDA, CDR2 SQIVND (reference sequence). The CDR3 nucleotides read TGTGCCAGTAGTATCGAGACTTTCACAGATACGCAGTATTTT. Protein product: CASSIETFTDTQYF.